Listed below are T cell receptor beta chains from one sample, sequenced in a study of T cell changes during pregnancy in multiple sclerosis. Sequenced by immunoSEQ multiplex PCR; TCRdb stores in-frame clones only, minus some. The table includes 65,000 to 95,000 clones, around 91% detected once. Material: peripheral blood, obtained before pregnancy. Every receptor here comes from a female donor with multiple sclerosis, enrolled in a pregnancy study. The CDR3 runs from the conserved cysteine through the conserved F or W. The D gene is left open where the match is weak. Where a row states a size, it is once, few, many or the class of an expanded clone; other rows omit it.

J: TRBJ1-6
V: TRBV4-1
D: TRBD1
size: once
DNA: TGCGCCAGCAGCCAAGAAGAGGCCGGGACAGGGATGGTAGGCCCACCCCTCCACTTT
CDR3: CASSQEEAGTGMVGPPLHF

J: TRBJ1-1
V: TRBV5-1
D: .
size: .
DNA: TGCGCCAGCAGCTTCGGGACACTTAGATGGACTGAAGCTTTCTTT
CDR3: CASSFGTLRWTEAFF

J: TRBJ1-1
V: TRBV23-1
D: .
size: .
DNA: TGCGCCAGCCTACCGACTGGGAACACTGAAGCTTTCTTT
CDR3: CASLPTGNTEAFF

J: TRBJ1-2
V: TRBV9
D: .
size: .
DNA: TGTGCCAGCAGCGTAGGTTCAGGGGCGATTAACTATGGCTACACCTTC
CDR3: CASSVGSGAINYGYTF

J: TRBJ1-3
V: TRBV9
D: .
size: .
DNA: TGTGCCAGCAGCGTATTGGGGGGCTCTGGAAACACCATATATTTT
CDR3: CASSVLGGSGNTIYF

J: TRBJ2-1
V: TRBV23-1
D: .
size: .
DNA: TGCGCCAGCAGTCAAACAACAGGATCTACTACTGGCAATGAGCAGTTCTTC
CDR3: CASSQTTGSTTGNEQFF

J: TRBJ2-2
V: TRBV5-5
D: TRBD2
size: .
DNA: TGTGCCAGCAGCCCCATGGGAGGGTTCACCGGGGAGCTGTTTTTT
CDR3: CASSPMGGFTGELFF

J: TRBJ1-2
V: TRBV11-2
D: .
size: .
DNA: TGTGCCAGCAGCTTAAGCTTATCAAACTATGGCTACACCTTC
CDR3: CASSLSLSNYGYTF

J: TRBJ1-4
V: TRBV11-2
D: .
size: .
DNA: TGTGCCAGCAGCTTTAGGGGCAGGGACTTCGGTGAAAAACTGTTTTTT
CDR3: CASSFRGRDFGEKLFF

J: TRBJ2-3
V: TRBV18
D: .
size: once
DNA: TGTGCCAGCTCTCCTAGCACAGATACGCAGTATTTT
CDR3: CASSPSTDTQYF

J: TRBJ2-5
V: TRBV2
D: TRBD2
size: .
DNA: TGTGCCAGCAATCCCCAAAATCGGGGGGGAGTGACCCAGTACTTC
CDR3: CASNPQNRGGVTQYF

J: TRBJ1-2
V: TRBV7-9
D: TRBD1
size: .
DNA: TGTGCCAGCAGCTTAGCCAGGGGGCTTGGCTACACCTTC
CDR3: CASSLARGLGYTF

J: TRBJ2-1
V: TRBV5-8
D: .
size: once
DNA: TGTGCCAGCAGCTTTCTTACAGGGTCGTACAATGAGCAGTTCTTC
CDR3: CASSFLTGSYNEQFF

J: TRBJ2-2
V: TRBV10-3
D: .
size: once
DNA: TGTGCCATCAGTGAGTCGACTAACAGGGACACCGGGGAGCTGTTTTTT
CDR3: CAISESTNRDTGELFF

J: TRBJ2-3
V: TRBV4-1
D: .
size: .
DNA: TGCGCCAGCAGCCAAGATCCCTGGACTAGCACAGATACGCAGTATTTT
CDR3: CASSQDPWTSTDTQYF

J: TRBJ1-4
V: TRBV4-2
D: .
size: few
DNA: TGTGCCAGCAGCCCCCCCTCCGGCAGGCCAAAACTGTTTTTT
CDR3: CASSPPSGRPKLFF

J: TRBJ2-7
V: TRBV19
D: .
size: .
DNA: TGTGCCAGTAGTAGACGCGGTGCCTACGAGCAGTACTTC
CDR3: CASSRRGAYEQYF

J: TRBJ1-5
V: TRBV30
D: .
size: few
DNA: TGTGCCCTGCAACAGGGATGTGGCAATCAGCCCCAGCATTTT
CDR3: CALQQGCGNQPQHF

J: TRBJ2-2
V: TRBV9
D: TRBD1
size: .
DNA: TGTGCCAGCAGCCCTCGGACAGGGCGCACCGGGGAGCTGTTTTTT
CDR3: CASSPRTGRTGELFF

J: TRBJ2-5
V: TRBV7-9
D: .
size: .
DNA: TGTGCCAGCAGCTTCAAGGGGCCCCAACAAGAGACCCAGTACTTC
CDR3: CASSFKGPQQETQYF

J: TRBJ2-7
V: TRBV4-3
D: .
size: .
DNA: TGCGCCAGCAGCCAAGATTTACCGAGAGGGCCAGATTCGACCTACGAGCAGTACTTC
CDR3: CASSQDLPRGPDSTYEQYF

J: TRBJ2-7
V: TRBV5-1
D: TRBD2
size: .
DNA: TGCGCCAGCAGTGCGGGGGGGCCCTACGAGCAGTACTTC
CDR3: CASSAGGPYEQYF

J: TRBJ2-1
V: TRBV5-1
D: .
size: .
DNA: TGCGCCAGCAGCTTGGGGGGCAGGGGTAACAATGAGCAGTTCTTC
CDR3: CASSLGGRGNNEQFF

J: TRBJ2-6
V: TRBV27
D: TRBD1
size: .
DNA: TGTGCCAGCAGTCCCGACAGGGTTCGTTTCCTGACTTTC
CDR3: CASSPDRVRFLTF

J: TRBJ2-3
V: TRBV7-2
D: .
size: .
DNA: TGTGCCAGCAGCTTAGCGGCTCTGACGCAGTATTTT
CDR3: CASSLAALTQYF

J: TRBJ1-1
V: TRBV2
D: TRBD1
size: once
DNA: TGTGCCAGCGGGAGAGGGGGCGGGACTGAAGCTTTCTTT
CDR3: CASGRGGGTEAFF

J: TRBJ2-5
V: TRBV7-9
D: .
size: .
DNA: TGTGCCAGCAGCCCCGTAGGGGTGTGGGAGACCCAGTACTTC
CDR3: CASSPVGVWETQYF

J: TRBJ2-5
V: TRBV14
D: .
size: .
DNA: TGTGCCAGCGGGGCCCAGTCTACTTTCGGACCGCGTTTAGAGACCCAGTACTTC
CDR3: CASGAQSTFGPRLETQYF

J: TRBJ2-3
V: TRBV5-1
D: .
size: .
DNA: TGCGCCAGCAGCCCTGGTCAGGGTGCGGATACGCAGTATTTT
CDR3: CASSPGQGADTQYF

J: TRBJ2-7
V: TRBV6-6
D: .
size: .
DNA: TGTGCCAGCAGTAGCGGCATGCTCGACTCCTACGAGCAGTACTTC
CDR3: CASSSGMLDSYEQYF

J: TRBJ1-2
V: TRBV21-1
D: .
size: .
DNA: TGTGCCAGCAGCAAAGGCCTCAGGGGGCCAAACTATGGCTACACCTTC
CDR3: CASSKGLRGPNYGYTF

J: TRBJ1-2
V: TRBV29-1
D: .
size: .
DNA: TGCAGCGTTCAGGGACACCCCCTCTATGGCTACACCTTC
CDR3: CSVQGHPLYGYTF

J: TRBJ1-2
V: TRBV15
D: TRBD1
size: .
DNA: TGTGCCACCACTAGACAGGGAATATATCGAGGGGGCTACACCTTC
CDR3: CATTRQGIYRGGYTF

J: TRBJ2-5
V: TRBV7-2
D: .
size: .
DNA: TGTGCCAGCAGCTTTTCACTCCGAGAGACCCAGTACTTC
CDR3: CASSFSLRETQYF

J: TRBJ2-2
V: TRBV2
D: .
size: .
DNA: TGTGCCAGCCGGACAGACACCCCATCGGGGGAGCTGTTTTTT
CDR3: CASRTDTPSGELFF

J: TRBJ1-1
V: TRBV5-1
D: .
size: .
DNA: TGCGCCAGCAGCTTGGCCCCGGAGGGAGGTACTGAAGCTTTCTTT
CDR3: CASSLAPEGGTEAFF

J: TRBJ1-4
V: TRBV10-3
D: .
size: .
DNA: TGTGCCATCAGGGGTCAGGGGACGGAAAAACTGTTTTTT
CDR3: CAIRGQGTEKLFF

J: TRBJ2-3
V: TRBV9
D: TRBD2
size: once
DNA: TGTGCCAGCAGCGTAGGGGTCACTAGCGGAGATACGCAGTATTTT
CDR3: CASSVGVTSGDTQYF

J: TRBJ2-7
V: TRBV5-4
D: .
size: .
DNA: TGTGCCAGCAGCTTGTGGGGGGGGGCGGACGAGCAGTACTTC
CDR3: CASSLWGGADEQYF

J: TRBJ2-1
V: TRBV7-9
D: TRBD2
size: .
DNA: TGTGCCAGCAGCCCTTGGGGGACTAGCGACTACAATGAGCAGTTCTTC
CDR3: CASSPWGTSDYNEQFF

J: TRBJ2-2
V: TRBV2
D: TRBD1
size: .
DNA: TGTGCCAGCAGCGACAGGGAGCTGGACACCGGGGAGCTGTTTTTT
CDR3: CASSDRELDTGELFF

J: TRBJ2-5
V: TRBV19
D: TRBD1
size: .
DNA: TGTGCCAGTAGTCCCGGACAGGGGACGGTGGGCCAAGAGACCCAGTACTTC
CDR3: CASSPGQGTVGQETQYF

J: TRBJ2-5
V: TRBV7-9
D: .
size: once
DNA: TGTGCCAGCAGCCTTACTCACGGCCAAGAGACCCAGTACTTC
CDR3: CASSLTHGQETQYF

J: TRBJ2-2
V: TRBV5-5
D: .
size: .
DNA: TGTGCCAGCAGCTTTGTCGGGGACACCGGGGAGCTGTTTTTT
CDR3: CASSFVGDTGELFF

J: TRBJ1-5
V: TRBV29-1
D: .
size: many
DNA: TGCAGCGTTGAGGCAGGGGAAGGTCAGCCCCAGCATTTT
CDR3: CSVEAGEGQPQHF

J: TRBJ1-2
V: TRBV5-4
D: TRBD1
size: .
DNA: TGTGCCAGCAGCTTGGGGGGAACAGGGGGCGAAGCAGGTGGCTACACCTTC
CDR3: CASSLGGTGGEAGGYTF

J: TRBJ1-1
V: TRBV13
D: .
size: .
DNA: TGTGCCAGCAGCTTAGCCCCAGGGCCGGACACTGAAGCTTTCTTT
CDR3: CASSLAPGPDTEAFF

J: TRBJ2-7
V: TRBV6-1
D: .
size: .
DNA: TGTGCCAGCCTTCTACGGGGGAAAAGCTACGAGCAGTACTTC
CDR3: CASLLRGKSYEQYF

J: TRBJ2-7
V: TRBV12-5
D: .
size: .
DNA: TGTGCTAGTGGTTTTAATCTGACTCCCGACTCCTACGAGCAGTACTTC
CDR3: CASGFNLTPDSYEQYF